What follows are 24 T cell receptor beta chains derived from one specimen sequenced in a study of T cell repertoires in cytomegalovirus infection. What these receptors recognize is not known. TCRdb reprocessed the reads via MiXCR and lists one record per CDR3 protein. The sample has roughly 120,000 distinct CDR3 sequences, around 32% seen once. The sample in question was CD8+ T cells from cultured PBMCs, obtained from culture after CMV antigen stimulation. All receptors come from a human donor in good health (CMV status not recorded). Some clones in this sample may be carry-over from other donors' samples.

The V gene is TRBV28, the J gene TRBJ1-1; no clear D gene. The CDR3 is 14 amino acids. Looked up from germline, CDR1 is MDHEN and CDR2 is SYDVKM. V was pared by 7 bases and J by 4 bases, with 16 bases between. The CDR3 DNA follows: TGTGCCAGCACACCGAGCGTTGAAACCACTGAAGCTTTCTTT. It codes for CASTPSVETTEAFF.

The rearrangement joins TRBV28 to TRBJ2-5; D is perhaps TRBD1 (5 bases). The CDR3 is 13 amino acids. With 2 bases removed from V and 5 bases from J, the gap between germline ends came to 9 bases. Germline values: CDR1 MDHEN, CDR2 SYDVKM. In nucleotides, the CDR3 is TGTGCCAGCAGTTTAGGGGCCTGGGAGACCCAGTACTTC. Translated, it gives CASSLGAWETQYF.

The rearrangement links TRBV12-3 or TRBV12-4 to TRBJ1-1; D is ambiguous. Trimming shortened V by 2 bases and J by 4 bases, and 11 bases separated the two germline ends. This CDR3 is built from 14 residues. The CDR3 loop is CASSLYSISTEAFF. CDR3 in DNA: TGTGCCAGCAGTTTATACAGTATTTCCACTGAAGCTTTCTTT.

This clonotype was counted between two and nine times. The chain links TRBV12-3 or TRBV12-4 to TRBJ2-2; 8 nucleotides match TRBD2. The CDR3 is made up of 16 amino acids. Germline trimming cut 4 bases from V and 1 base from J; bases unmatched to any gene: 5. The CDR3 DNA is TGTGCCAGCAGTTCACGGACTAGCCTGAACACCGGGGAGCTGTTTTTT. As protein: CASSSRTSLNTGELFF.

The chain uses TRBV7-9 and TRBJ2-3; D is unresolved. V was cut by 4 bases and J by 6 bases, with 20 bases left in between. The CDR3 spans 16 residues. Germline lookup yields CDR1 SEHNR and CDR2 FQNEAQ (reference sequence). Here the CDR3 reads CASSSTSNPSYDTQYF. CDR3 sequence (DNA): TGTGCCAGCAGCTCAACCTCCAATCCCTCTTACGATACGCAGTATTTT. The full variable domain, rest sourced from reference TRBV7-9 and TRBJ2-3, is DTGVSQNPRHKITKRGQNVTFRCDPISEHNRLYWYRQTLGQGPEFLTYFQNEAQLEKSRLLSDRFSAERPKGSFSTLEIQRTEQGDSAMYLCASSSTSNPSYDTQYFGPGTRLTVL.

J is TRBJ1-1 and V is TRBV5-1; D not certain. Germline CDR1 SGHRS, CDR2 YFSETQ. CDR3 length: 15 residues. Between the trimmed V and J ends, which lost 0 bases and 3 bases, there was a span of 12 bases. CDR3 bases: TGCGCCAGCAGCTTGGTTGGTGGTTGGGACACTGAAGCTTTCTTT. The encoded protein is CASSLVGGWDTEAFF.

There are many counts of this clonotype. V gene TRBV7-8 combines with J gene TRBJ2-7; no clear D. From germline, CDR1 is SGHVS and CDR2 FQNEAQ. The CDR3 is 13 residues long. The V end was cut by 3 bases, the J end by 2 bases, with 8 bases between. The CDR3 coding sequence is TGTGCCAGCAGCTTGGGGAAGGCCTACGAGCAGTACTTC. Its translation: CASSLGKAYEQYF.

This clonotype was seen many times. This chain links TRBV7-3 with TRBJ2-5; D could derive from TRBD1 or TRBD2 (6 bases each). Germline CDR1 and CDR2: SGHTA and FQGTGA. Trimming cost V 5 bases and J 5 bases, with 15 bases left between them. The CDR3 is 14 amino acids. The CDR3 bases are TGTGCCAGCAGCCCCTCGGGGGCAGCGGAGACCCAGTACTTC. Protein: CASSPSGAAETQYF.

The chain employs TRBV6-8 and TRBJ1-1; a weak D match, TRBD1 (5 bases). Germline V gene data show CDR1 as MNHGY and CDR2 as SAAAGT. This CDR3 is built from 12 residues. V shed 2 bases and J shed 10 bases, with 11 bases lying between them. For the CDR3, the DNA is TGTGCCAGCAGTTACCCGGGAAGGGGAGCTTTCTTT. It codes for CASSYPGRGAFF.

The chain combines TRBV2 with TRBJ1-1, with D perhaps matching TRBD1 (6 bases). The V and J ends lost 10 bases and 4 bases respectively, with 19 bases between them. Germline CDR1 and CDR2: SNHLY and FYNNEI. This CDR3 region has 14 residues. The CDR3 sequence: CAIRGLGFGTEAFF. As DNA, the CDR3 is TGTGCCATCAGGGGCCTGGGTTTCGGCACTGAAGCTTTCTTT.

The chain employs TRBV20-1 and TRBJ2-7, with 8 bases matching TRBD1. V was clipped by 8 bases and J by 3 bases; unmatched bases: 9. From germline, CDR1 is DFQATT and CDR2 SNEGSKA (reference sequence). CDR3 length: 13 amino acids. The CDR3 protein is CSTTTGVVYEQYF. For the CDR3, the DNA is TGCAGTACTACGACAGGGGTCGTCTACGAGCAGTACTTC.

The genes are TRBV7-4 and TRBJ2-1; D remains ambiguous. Germline V lookup: CDR1 SGHVT, CDR2 SQSDAQ. V was pared by 2 bases and J by 3 bases, with 11 bases between. CDR3 size: 15 residues. CDR3 DNA sequence: TGTGCCAGCAGCTTACCAGGAAGCGTCTACAATGAGCAGTTCTTC. Its translation: CASSLPGSVYNEQFF.

The sample holds a few counts of this clonotype. The V gene is TRBV2, the J gene TRBJ2-1, with D uncertain. There are 12 residues in the CDR3. V was shortened by 3 bases and J by 4 bases, with 4 bases between the two germline ends. Germline-derived CDR1 and CDR2 are SNHLY and FYNNEI. The CDR3 DNA is TGTGCCAGCAGTGAGCCTTACAATGAGCAGTTCTTC. Its translation: CASSEPYNEQFF.

In its sample, this clonotype was seen once. V usage is TRBV27 and J usage is TRBJ1-6; D call uncertain. The germline CDR1 and CDR2 sequences are MNHEY and SMNVEV (reference sequence). CDR3 size: 15 residues. The V gene lost 5 bases and the J gene lost 1 base, with 9 bases spanning the gap. CDR3 sequence: CASSGLESYNSPLHF. The DNA of the CDR3 is TGTGCCAGCAGTGGCCTCGAATCCTATAATTCACCCCTCCACTTT.

CDR3 amino acids: CASSYSAGGPIEQFF. CDR3 in DNA: TGTGCCAGCAGTTACTCGGCGGGGGGGCCGATTGAGCAGTTCTTC. This chain uses TRBV6-5 with TRBJ2-1; TRBD2 matches at 9 bases. Germline CDR1 and CDR2: MNHEY and SVGAGI. The V segment lost 0 bases and the J segment 9 bases; nucleotides outside the gene matches: 6. The CDR3 loop spans 15 amino acids.

The J gene is TRBJ1-2, the V gene TRBV7-9, with D unresolved. The ends were cut back, 10 bases at V and 8 bases at J, with 29 bases in the middle. Looked up from germline, CDR1 is SEHNR and CDR2 is FQNEAQ (reference sequence). The CDR3 loop spans 16 amino acids. The CDR3 sequence is CATLPLTGRQFSGYTF. CDR3 nucleotide sequence: TGTGCCACCCTCCCCCTTACCGGGAGGCAGTTCTCCGGCTACACCTTC.

This clonotype was counted between two and nine times. CDR3 amino acids: CASSRSPDSQNTGELFF. CDR3 nucleotide sequence: TGTGCCAGCAGCCGATCTCCGGACAGCCAGAACACCGGGGAGCTGTTTTTT. The rearrangement links TRBV7-6 to TRBJ2-2; maybe TRBD1 (6 bases). The CDR3 is made up of 17 amino acids. The V end was cut by 5 bases, the J end by 1 base, with 17 bases between. Germline loops: CDR1 SGHVS, CDR2 FNYEAQ.

This clonotype appeared a few times. J is TRBJ1-2 and V is TRBV12-3 or TRBV12-4; D gene ambiguous. The V end lost 3 bases, the J end lost 4 bases, and 12 bases lay between the germline ends. CDR3 length: 14 residues. DNA of the CDR3: TGTGCCAGCAGTTTGGCGGGCGGGGTCTATGGCTACACCTTC. Residues: CASSLAGGVYGYTF.

This rearrangement joins TRBV28 to TRBJ2-7; perhaps TRBD1 as D (5 bases). V shed 2 bases and J shed 1 base, with 12 bases lying between them. Germline-derived CDR1 and CDR2 are MDHEN and SYDVKM. The CDR3 length is 15 residues. CDR3 sequence reads: CASSLGAVPSYEQYF. Written as DNA, the CDR3 is TGTGCCAGCAGTTTAGGGGCAGTCCCATCCTACGAGCAGTACTTC. The entire variable domain, with the rest obtained from reference TRBV28 and TRBJ2-7, is as follows: DVKVTQSSRYLVKRTGEKVFLECVQDMDHENMFWYRQDPGLGLRLIYFSYDVKMKEKGDIPEGYSVSREKKERFSLILESASTNQTSMYLCASSLGAVPSYEQYFGPGTRLTVT.

CDR3 loop: CASSTMNTEAFF. For the CDR3, the DNA is TGTGCCAGCAGTACTATGAACACTGAAGCTTTCTTT. The chain uses TRBV7-9 and TRBJ1-1, with D uncertain. Trimming cost V 6 bases and J 0 bases, with 5 bases left between them. CDR1 is SEHNR and CDR2 is FQNEAQ in the germline V gene (reference sequence). This CDR3 comprises 12 residues. Full variable domain (outside the CDR3, taken from reference TRBV7-9 and TRBJ1-1): DTGVSQNPRHKITKRGQNVTFRCDPISEHNRLYWYRQTLGQGPEFLTYFQNEAQLEKSRLLSDRFSAERPKGSFSTLEIQRTEQGDSAMYLCASSTMNTEAFFGQGTRLTVV.

V is TRBV6-2 or TRBV6-3 and J is TRBJ1-5, with no clear D. Germline assignment: CDR1 MNHEY and CDR2 SVGEGT. The V end lost 2 bases, the J end lost 2 bases, and 13 bases lay between the germline ends. This CDR3 has 16 residues. CDR3 coding DNA: TGTGCCAGCAGTTACATGGCAAAGGCTGGCAATCAGCCCCAGCATTTT. Protein: CASSYMAKAGNQPQHF.

The chain couples TRBV20-1 to TRBJ1-3; the match to TRBD1 covers 7 bases. The J segment lost 7 bases and the V segment lost 0 bases, leaving 12 bases of the junction unmatched. The germline V gene has CDR1 DFQATT and CDR2 SNEGSKA (reference sequence). This CDR3 has 16 amino acids. The DNA for the CDR3 is TGCAGTGCTAGAGAGCCCGGGACAGCTATTACTAACACCATATATTTT. Translating gives CSAREPGTAITNTIYF.

The J gene is TRBJ1-1, the V gene TRBV27, with D maybe TRBD1 (5 bases). CDR1 is MNHEY and CDR2 is SMNVEV in the germline V gene (reference sequence). Trimming shortened V by 0 bases and J by 6 bases, and 11 bases separated the two germline ends. There are 14 residues in the CDR3. CDR3 bases: TGTGCCAGCAGTTTATCGAAAAGGGGTCCTGAAGCTTTCTTT. Translated: CASSLSKRGPEAFF.

The V call is TRBV5-1, the J call TRBJ2-7; a weak D match, TRBD1 (5 bases). The CDR3 runs 14 residues. V dropped 6 bases and J dropped 7 bases, with 20 bases sitting between them. The germline V gene encodes CDR1 SGHRS and CDR2 YFSETQ. Here the CDR3 reads CASNLGQGPSEQYF. CDR3 sequence (DNA): TGCGCCAGCAATCTTGGCCAGGGCCCTAGTGAGCAGTACTTC. The full variable domain, in which reference TRBV5-1 and TRBJ2-7 provide the parts outside the CDR3, is KAGVTQTPRYLIKTRGQQVTLSCSPISGHRSVSWYQQTPGQGLQFLFEYFSETQRNKGNFPGRFSGRQFSNSRSEMNVSTLELGDSALYLCASNLGQGPSEQYFGPGTRLTVT.